The sequence of this T cell receptor beta chain was determined in a study of cytomegalovirus exposure and HLA in healthy donors. It was with 60 Vbeta and 13 Jbeta primers that the PCR ran. The repertoire was sequenced with immunoSEQ multiplex PCR; TCRdb's copy has only in-frame clones and lacks some. The table shows 150,000 or so clones, with 84% occurring only once. CDR3 length: 16 amino acids. Between the trimmed V and J ends, which lost 2 bases and 0 bases, there was a span of 12 bases. Germline V gives CDR1 LGHNA, CDR2 YSLEER. The chain has TRBV4-3 and TRBJ2-3; D is perhaps TRBD1 (5 bases). This receptor was obtained from a man aged 18 to 29 in good health and CMV-seronegative. Sequenced sample: PBMCs. The CDR3 DNA reads TGCGCCAGCAGCCAATACGAAGGGGCTAGCACAGATACGCAGTATTTT. Protein sequence: CASSQYEGASTDTQYF.